This T cell receptor beta chain was identified during a study of T cell responses to AZD1222 COVID-19 vaccine. Study-wide points: Among the donors, most were white British and more were female, and clonal diversity was possibly underestimated. Dominant at 160-218 and 743-854, vaccine-associated CD4 TCRs also spanned spike.

Remarks on this clone: Its antigen is as yet unknown.

This table comes from immunoSEQ multiplex PCR, and its TCRdb copy is limited to in-frame clones, with some not included. This repertoire shows roughly 80,000 clones, 90% found once; its top ten account for approximately 5%. Pooled samples include second doses given at about 4 or 12 weeks. The CDR3 has 17 amino acids. Looked up from germline, CDR1 is SGHAT and CDR2 is FQNNGV. The V gene lost 6 bases and the J gene lost 9 bases, with 28 bases spanning the gap. This clonotype originated in an adult who received the AZD1222 COVID-19 vaccine. This sequence joins TRBV11-2 and TRBJ2-3, with no clear D. Sequencing was performed on peripheral blood, taken 28 days after the second AZD1222 dose. This chain's CDR3 is CASSPLRDGAGFRTQYF. CDR3 nucleotides: TGTGCCAGCAGTCCTCTACGCGACGGTGCAGGTTTTCGAACGCAGTATTTT.